This T cell receptor (beta chain) came from a study of CD8 T cells in Susac syndrome (dated by TCRdb to 2018 to 2020). Describing the broader study: Of the Susac syndrome patients who were sequenced, more than 5 had clinically active disease and about eight were in clinical remission. Susac syndrome patients were therapy-naive, on corticosteroids (some also receiving IVIg), or on IVIg alone at blood withdrawal. Whether CD8+ T cell activation and differentiation in Susac syndrome was antigen driven was tested using repertoire sequencing. The clonality of the CD8+ T cell repertoire was compared across about a dozen healthy donors, roughly 14 Susac syndrome patients and about 16 multiple sclerosis patients.

General study outcomes and caveats: CD8+ repertoires in Susac syndrome showed clonal expansion, which was highest in CD8+ TEMRA cells and was greater in clinically active patients than in remitting patients. Sixteen and five Susac-specific public clones were found in the total CD8+ and CD8+ TEMRA repertoires, respectively. The study acknowledged that relatively few individuals were included in the TCR sequencing and HLA analysis.

In the case of this clonotype: Its antigen remains unidentified. Base qualities are missing; no much larger clone stands one base away.

Peripheral blood CD8+ and CD4+ T cells from healthy donors, Susac syndrome patients and multiple sclerosis patients were profiled using high-throughput TCR beta sequencing. Recently defined diagnostic criteria for definite or probable disease were met by the Susac syndrome patients. Bulk CD8+ and CD4+ T cells were purified by magnetic negative isolation, while CD8+ TEMRA cells were enriched using FACS. Blood was drawn into EDTA tubes, processed within 24 hours, and PBMCs were isolated by density gradient centrifugation. PBMCs intended for TCR sequencing were frozen in liquid nitrogen and were later thawed in a 37 degrees C water bath. Purity of sorted or isolated CD4+, CD8+ and CD8+ TEMRA cells was at least 90%. RNA was extracted with the RNeasy kit and about 0.5 to 1 ug was reverse transcribed using random hexamers. The immunoSEQ multiplex PCR assay, covering 54 Vbeta and 13 Jbeta segments, was used to amplify TCR beta CDR3 regions. PCR amplification bias was corrected by using a synthetic template baseline for primer optimization and computational correction. The original pipeline was this. Reads were annotated to V, D and J genes per IMGT and analyzed with immunoSEQ Analyzer, keeping only productive sequences. Clonality was computed as one minus Shannon entropy normalized by log2 of the number of productive unique sequences. Public and private clones were assessed among the 100 most prevalent clones of each patient and control. Clones were defined as Susac-specific when absent from the healthy and MS cohorts, from fewer than 1,200 published viral clones and from other ImmuneACCESS disease sequences. TCRdb passed the public sequencing reads through fastp at Q25 and MiXCR, retaining productive beta sequences. CDR3 protein duplicates are merged, each entry listing the most common genes and DNA. What appears here as the V and J calls and clone size reflects TCRdb's work, not the paper's. The table for this sample lists tens of thousands of distinct CDR3 sequences; approximately 95% of them were counted only once. Roughly 0.88% of the sample belongs to the ten largest clones.

The CDR3 has 11 amino acids, counting the end cysteine and phenylalanine. Only the CDR3 DNA is retained, 33 bases long and in frame from the first base. From the germline V gene, CDR1 is SQVTM and CDR2 is ANQGSEA. V gives up 4 bases and J gives up 0 bases, and the segment between their germline ends measures 3 bases. The chain was built from TRBV29-1 and TRBJ1-1; no D gene call is confident. The specimen sequenced was CD8+ T cells from PBMCs. This TCR came from a human donor with Susac syndrome. The nucleotides read TGCAGCGTTGGGTTGAACACTGAAGCTTTCTTT. This sequence encodes CSVGLNTEAFF.